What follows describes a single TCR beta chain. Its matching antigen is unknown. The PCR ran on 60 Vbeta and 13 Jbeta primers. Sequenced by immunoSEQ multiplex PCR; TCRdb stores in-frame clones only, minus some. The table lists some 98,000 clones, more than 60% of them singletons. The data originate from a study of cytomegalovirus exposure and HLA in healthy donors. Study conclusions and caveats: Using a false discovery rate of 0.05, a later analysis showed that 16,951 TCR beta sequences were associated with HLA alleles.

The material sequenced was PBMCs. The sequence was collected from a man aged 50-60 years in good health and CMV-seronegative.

The CDR3 loop reads CASSFKGLGNTIYF. CDR3 bases: TGTGCCAGCAGCTTTAAGGGGTTAGGAAACACCATATATTTT. The rearrangement uses TRBV7-2 and TRBJ1-3, with a weak D call TRBD1 (5 bases). V lost 3 bases, J lost 4 bases, and 10 bases lay in between. The CDR3 covers 14 residues. The germline CDR1 and CDR2 sequences are SGHTA and FQGNSA.